This TCR beta chain is from a study of T cells in Graves' hyperthyroidism and ophthalmopathy. Across the whole study: Peripheral blood was taken when the disease was first diagnosed, before any treatment began. Study-level results: Most thyroid clonotypes expanded above 0.001 appeared in blood too.

Those patients with uncontrolled infection, other autoimmune disease, pregnancy or lactation were excluded. The CDR3 has 13 residues. CDR1 LGHNA and CDR2 YSLEER come from the germline V gene. V was trimmed by 5 bases and J by 3 bases, leaving 10 bases between them. Amplified regions were TCR beta CDR3 sequences from RNA transcripts. HTBI primers drove first-round RT-PCR of the TCR CDR3. TCRdb redid the calling of the multiplex PCR reads with MiXCR, one entry per CDR3 protein. Here the sample spans 190,000 or so distinct CDR3 sequences, around 16% being singletons. This clonotype was detected ten times or more. Antigen specificity is unknown.

The V and J genes are TRBV4-3 and TRBJ1-1; no reliable D call. The sequenced material came from blood. This TCR was sampled from a man aged 35 to 55 with Graves' hyperthyroidism. CDR3 nucleotides: TGCGCCAGCAGCGAGATTTTTTACACTGAAGCTTTCTTT. As protein: CASSEIFYTEAFF.